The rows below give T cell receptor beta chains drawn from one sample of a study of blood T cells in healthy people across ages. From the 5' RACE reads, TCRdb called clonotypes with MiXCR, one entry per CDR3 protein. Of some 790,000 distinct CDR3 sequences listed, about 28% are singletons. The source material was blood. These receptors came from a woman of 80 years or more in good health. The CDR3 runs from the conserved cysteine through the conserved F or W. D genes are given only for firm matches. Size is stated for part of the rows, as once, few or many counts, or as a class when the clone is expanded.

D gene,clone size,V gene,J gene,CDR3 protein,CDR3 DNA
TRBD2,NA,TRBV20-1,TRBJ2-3,CSARDPGGRGADTQYF,TGCAGTGCTAGAGATCCCGGGGGGCGGGGGGCAGATACGCAGTATTTT
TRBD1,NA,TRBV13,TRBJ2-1,CASSLGSWSGGSYEQFF,TGTGCCAGCAGCTTAGGCAGTTGGTCAGGGGGCTCCTACGAGCAGTTCTTC
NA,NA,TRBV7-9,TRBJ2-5,CASSPREEGGEQYF,TGTGCCAGCAGCCCCCGGGAGGAGGGGGGAGAGCAGTACTTC
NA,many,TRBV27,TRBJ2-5,CASSPRVGTQETQYF,TGTGCCAGCAGTCCCCGGGTCGGGACCCAAGAGACCCAGTACTTC
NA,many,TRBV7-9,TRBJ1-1,CASSLASGGQTEAFF,TGTGCCAGCAGCTTAGCGTCGGGGGGGCAGACTGAAGCTTTCTTT
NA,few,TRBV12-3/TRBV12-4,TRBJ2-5,CASSLSAVQETQYF,TGTGCCAGCAGTTTATCGGCGGTCCAAGAGACCCAGTACTTC
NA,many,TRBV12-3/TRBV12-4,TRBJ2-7,CASSLGNGVYEQYF,TGTGCCAGCAGTTTAGGGAACGGGGTTTACGAGCAGTACTTC
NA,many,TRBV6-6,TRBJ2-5,CASSYSSREQYF,TGTGCCAGCAGTTACTCAAGCCGGGAGCAGTACTTC
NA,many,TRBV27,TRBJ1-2,CASSSGPDYGYTF,TGTGCCAGCAGCTCGGGGCCCGACTATGGCTACACCTTC
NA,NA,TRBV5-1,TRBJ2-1,CASSLSSGPVYNEQFF,TGCGCCAGCAGCTTATCTTCGGGTCCGGTCTACAATGAGCAGTTCTTC
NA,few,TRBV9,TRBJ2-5,CASGVARGRQETQYF,TGTGCCAGCGGCGTAGCGAGAGGCCGTCAAGAGACCCAGTACTTC
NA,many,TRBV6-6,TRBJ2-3,CASSRGASTDTQYF,TGTGCCAGCAGCAGGGGGGCTTCTACAGATACGCAGTATTTT
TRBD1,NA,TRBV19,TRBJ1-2,CASSRQGKANYGYTF,TGTGCCAGTAGTCGACAGGGGAAAGCTAACTATGGCTACACCTTC
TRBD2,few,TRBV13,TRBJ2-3,CASSLGSPAGEYGDTQYF,TGTGCCAGCAGCTTAGGAAGCCCAGCGGGAGAGTATGGGGATACGCAGTATTTT
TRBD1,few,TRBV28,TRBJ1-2,CASSLPDRGGGYTF,TGTGCCAGCAGTTTACCGGACAGGGGGGGAGGCTACACCTTC
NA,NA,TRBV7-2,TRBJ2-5,CASSLATVRDTFQETQYF,TGTGCCAGCAGCTTAGCGACGGTGAGGGACACCTTTCAAGAGACCCAGTACTTC
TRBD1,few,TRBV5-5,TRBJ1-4,CASSRTGSPTNEKLFF,TGTGCCAGCAGCCGGACAGGGAGTCCAACTAATGAAAAACTGTTTTTT
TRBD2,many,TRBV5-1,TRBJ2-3,CASSHGTITDTQYF,TGCGCCAGCAGCCACGGGACTATCACAGATACGCAGTATTTT
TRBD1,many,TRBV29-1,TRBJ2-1,CSVRGQVYNEQFF,TGCAGCGTCAGAGGACAGGTATACAATGAGCAGTTCTTC
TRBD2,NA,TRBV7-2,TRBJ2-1,CASSPLAGVRNEQFF,TGTGCCAGCAGCCCCCTAGCGGGAGTTCGGAATGAGCAGTTCTTC
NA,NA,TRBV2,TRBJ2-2,CASSEGGSGTRELFF,TGTGCCAGCAGTGAGGGTGGGTCCGGGACCCGGGAGCTGTTTTTT
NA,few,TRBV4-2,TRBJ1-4,CASSQRNRVATNEKLFF,TGTGCCAGCAGCCAGAGAAACAGGGTTGCAACTAATGAAAAACTGTTTTTT
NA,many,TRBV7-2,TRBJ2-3,CASSLARDADTQYF,TGTGCCAGCAGCTTAGCAAGGGATGCAGATACGCAGTATTTT
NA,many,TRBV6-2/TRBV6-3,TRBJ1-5,CASSYREGSNQPQHF,TGTGCCAGCAGTTACAGGGAGGGAAGCAATCAGCCCCAGCATTTT
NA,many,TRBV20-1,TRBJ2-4,CSARDTQATQNIQYF,TGCAGTGCTAGGGATACACAGGCCACCCAAAACATTCAGTACTTC
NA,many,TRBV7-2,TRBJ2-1,CASSLGGGQILGGEQFF,TGTGCCAGCAGCTTAGGAGGGGGGCAGATTCTGGGCGGTGAGCAGTTCTTC
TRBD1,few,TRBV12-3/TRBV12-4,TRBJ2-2,CASSMGQGTLFF,TGTGCCAGCAGTATGGGACAGGGAACCCTGTTTTTT
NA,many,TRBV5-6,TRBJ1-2,CASSEGGSYGYTF,TGTGCCAGCAGCGAAGGAGGGAGCTATGGCTACACCTTC
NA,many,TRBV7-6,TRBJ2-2,CASSQRGSTGELFF,TGTGCCAGCAGCCAACGGGGCAGCACCGGGGAGCTGTTTTTT
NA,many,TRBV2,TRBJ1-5,CASDPGAGQPQHF,TGTGCCAGCGATCCGGGGGCGGGACAGCCCCAGCATTTT
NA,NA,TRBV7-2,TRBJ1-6,CASSLFEGPGAGPLHF,TGTGCCAGCAGCTTATTCGAGGGACCCGGGGCGGGACCCCTCCACTTT
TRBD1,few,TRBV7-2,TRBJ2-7,CASSLDVGTGAYEQYF,TGTGCCAGCAGCTTAGACGTTGGGACAGGGGCCTACGAGCAGTACTTC
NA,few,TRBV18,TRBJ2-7,CASSPVNGDKNYEQYF,TGTGCCAGCTCACCGGTCAATGGGGACAAAAACTACGAGCAGTACTTC
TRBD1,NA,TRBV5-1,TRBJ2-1,CASSPEGQGNSYNEQFF,TGCGCCAGCAGCCCGGAGGGACAGGGGAACTCCTACAATGAGCAGTTCTTC
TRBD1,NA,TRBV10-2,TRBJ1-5,CASSEIWTGSNQPQHF,TGCGCCAGCAGTGAGATCTGGACAGGGAGCAATCAGCCCCAGCATTTT
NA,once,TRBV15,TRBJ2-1,CATSRVAGPFSYNEQFF,TGTGCCACCAGCAGAGTTGCAGGACCGTTCTCCTACAATGAGCAGTTCTTC
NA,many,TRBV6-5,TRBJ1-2,CASSYSRIQGSGYTF,TGTGCCAGCAGTTACTCGCGAATACAGGGATCAGGCTACACCTTC
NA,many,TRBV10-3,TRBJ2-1,CAISESEEQFF,TGTGCCATCAGTGAATCTGAAGAGCAGTTCTTC
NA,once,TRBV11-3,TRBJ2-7,CASGPSQGAYEQYF,TGTGCCAGCGGCCCCTCCCAGGGAGCCTACGAGCAGTACTTC
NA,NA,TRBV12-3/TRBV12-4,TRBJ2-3,CASSSLPVNTGQYF,TGTGCCAGCAGCTCTTTGCCGGTAAACACTGGACAGTATTTT
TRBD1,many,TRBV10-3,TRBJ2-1,CAISESPGQGSNEQFF,TGTGCCATCAGTGAGTCCCCGGGACAGGGCTCCAATGAGCAGTTCTTC
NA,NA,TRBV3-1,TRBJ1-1,CASSPFAGAGGNTEAFF,TGTGCCAGCAGCCCCTTTGCAGGGGCAGGAGGGAACACTGAAGCTTTCTTT
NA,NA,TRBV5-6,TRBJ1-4,CASSLVGRSNEKLFF,TGTGCCAGCAGCTTGGTAGGGCGGTCTAATGAAAAACTGTTTTTT
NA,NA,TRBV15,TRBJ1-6,CATSRDPSSYNSPLHF,TGTGCCACCAGCAGAGATCCGAGCTCCTATAATTCACCCCTCCACTTT
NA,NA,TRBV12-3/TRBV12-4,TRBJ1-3,CASTIQGGTIYF,TGTGCCAGCACCATACAGGGCGGCACCATATATTTT
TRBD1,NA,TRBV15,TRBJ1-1,CATSRDRYQGGQGDTEAFF,TGTGCCACCAGCAGAGATCGGTACCAGGGGGGACAGGGGGACACTGAAGCTTTCTTT
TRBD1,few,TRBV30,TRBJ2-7,CAWSVRLTRQGVHEQYF,TGTGCCTGGAGTGTAAGGCTTACGCGACAGGGGGTCCACGAGCAGTACTTC
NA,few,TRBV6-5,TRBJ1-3,CASSYQSGGTIYF,TGTGCCAGCAGTTACCAGTCTGGGGGCACCATATATTTT
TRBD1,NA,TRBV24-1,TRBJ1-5,CATHDGQGGSQPQHF,TGTGCCACCCACGACGGACAGGGAGGGAGTCAGCCCCAGCATTTT
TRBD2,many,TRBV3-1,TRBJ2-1,CASSLSRGGLYEQFF,TGTGCCAGCAGCCTTTCGCGGGGGGGCCTCTATGAGCAGTTCTTC
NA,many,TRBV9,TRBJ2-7,CASSVLSTSYEQYF,TGTGCCAGCAGCGTATTGTCTACCTCCTACGAGCAGTACTTC
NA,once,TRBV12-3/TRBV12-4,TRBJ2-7,CASGPTGVHEQYF,TGTGCCAGCGGGCCCACGGGGGTCCACGAGCAGTACTTC
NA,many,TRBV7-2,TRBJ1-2,CASSLDIVRGRNYGYTF,TGTGCCAGCAGCCTGGACATTGTTAGGGGACGTAACTATGGCTACACCTTC